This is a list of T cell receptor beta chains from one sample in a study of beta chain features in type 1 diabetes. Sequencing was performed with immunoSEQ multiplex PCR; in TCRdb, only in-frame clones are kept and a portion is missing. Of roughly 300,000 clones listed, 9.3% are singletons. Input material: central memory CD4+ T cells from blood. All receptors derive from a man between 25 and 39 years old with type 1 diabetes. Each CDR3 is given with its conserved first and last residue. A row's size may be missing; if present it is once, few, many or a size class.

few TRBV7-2 CASSSDRLIQPQHF
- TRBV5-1 CASSLGQGVPTGELFF
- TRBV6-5 CASRRTGGSNQPQHF
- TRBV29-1 CSFRGGAADTQYF
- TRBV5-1 CASSLSGLGVQETQYF
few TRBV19 CASSIERTGQETQYF
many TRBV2 CASSEGAGANVLTF
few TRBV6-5 CASSRPGAGRNEQFF
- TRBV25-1 CASSTGGAGAFF
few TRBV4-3 CASSQETQNQPQHF
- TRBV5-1 CASSLGTAISYNEQFF
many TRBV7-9 CASSLSLDTEAFF
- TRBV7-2 CASSLVAEETQYF
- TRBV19 CASSVLEGMTGANVLTF
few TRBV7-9 CASSLGALAGQETQYF
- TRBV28 CASSLPGQGAFTYEQYF
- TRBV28 CASSPGAETQYF
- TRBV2 CASSARSDRGTQYF
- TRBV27 CASSRSTGTGYEQYF
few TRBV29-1 CSVDGGGEQYF
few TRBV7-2 CASSRRGGGSNEKLFF
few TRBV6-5 CASSYSGQSYEQYF
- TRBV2 CASRLDRFNYGYTF